The clone carrying this TCR beta chain appeared once. Its target is not known. This record comes from a study of OX40 agonist ivuxolimab in advanced cancers. CDR1 and CDR2 (germline): SGDLS, YYNGEE. The CDR3 is 19 amino acids. V was pared by 0 bases and J by 4 bases, with 14 bases of the junction left unmatched. General study findings and limits: Low normalized clonal expansion also occurred in some nonresponding patients.

Produced via immunoSEQ multiplex PCR; TCRdb's table is partial and in-frame only. The sample lists about 86,000 clones, roughly nine tenths occurring once. Material: CD4+ or CD8+ T cells sorted from blood, obtained in a trial of the OX40 agonist ivuxolimab. J is TRBJ2-2 and V is TRBV9, with 8 bases fitting TRBD2. The sequence was obtained from an adult with an advanced solid tumor such as melanoma, head and neck, liver or kidney cancer. In DNA form, the CDR3 reads TGTGCCAGCAGCGTAGGGCGGCGGGAGCTAGCGGGCCCCACCGGGGAGCTGTTTTTT. It translates to CASSVGRRELAGPTGELFF. The entire variable domain, with the rest obtained from reference TRBV9 and TRBJ2-2, is as follows: DSGVTQTPKHLITATGQRVTLRCSPRSGDLSVYWYQQSLDQGLQFLIQYYNGEERAKGNILERFSAQQFPDLHSELNLSSLELGDSALYFCASSVGRRELAGPTGELFFGEGSRLTVL.